This T cell receptor beta chain came from a study of shared clonotypes between healthy human individuals. General study points: Estimated richness values were generally larger in naive subsets than in memory subsets.

Comment on this clone: Antigen unknown. The same CDR3 arises from other DNA sequences in this sample as well.

Only in-frame clones appear in the TCRdb table, and some are missing; sequencing was by immunoSEQ multiplex PCR. The table shows around 1.5 million clones, with roughly 98% occurring only once. The clonotype comes from a man aged 25 to 40 in good health. Sequencing was done on a sample of naive CD4+ T cells sorted from blood. Subset denoted: CD45RA+ positively selected.

CDR3 DNA: TGTGCCAGCAGCTTAAGCGGTTACACCGGGGAGCTGTTTTTT. Translating it yields CASSLSGYTGELFF. The chain recombines TRBV7-3 with TRBJ2-2; D gene unclear. V lost 1 base, J lost 3 bases, and 6 bases lay in between. The V gene's germline CDR1 is SGHTA and CDR2 FQGTGA. The CDR3 has 14 amino acids.